This TCR beta chain was retrieved from a study of blood T cell repertoires in COVID-19. The overall study: There were acute and convalescent COVID-19 samples, and they came from the United States, Italy and Spain. T cells, B-cell-depleted T cells, or PBMCs provided the cDNA or gDNA that served as material.

This CDR3 spans 15 amino acids. CDR1 and CDR2 (germline): SGHAT, FQNNGV. Trimming shortened V by 6 bases and J by 7 bases, and 16 bases separated the two germline ends. Authors' analysis steps: Amplification of reference gene primers provided the estimated nucleated cell counts. Clones were sequenced by immunoSEQ multiplex PCR, and TCRdb holds only the in-frame ones, with some missing. The D gene and trimming were derived from the DNA, and the V and J assignments and clone size from that table. The table has over 200,000 clones, roughly 88% seen once. The rearrangement joins TRBV11-2 to TRBJ1-6; D perhaps matches TRBD1 (5 bases). The sequence was obtained from a man between 18 and 29 years old with active or convalescent COVID-19. Sequenced sample: peripheral blood. CDR3 DNA: TGTGCCAGCAGTCCGACGGGGGGATGGAATTCACCCCTCCACTTT. Protein product: CASSPTGGWNSPLHF.